Listed below are T cell receptor beta chains from one sample, sequenced in a study of T cell repertoires in cytomegalovirus infection. TCRdb fed the reads into MiXCR, producing one record per CDR3 protein. The sample yields just under 550,000 distinct CDR3 sequences, less than 30% seen once. Source material: PBMCs. The receptors stem from a human donor in good health (CMV status not recorded). Some clones in this sample may be carry-over from other donors' samples. The CDR3 runs from the conserved cysteine through the conserved F or W. The order of the fields is CDR3 protein, CDR3 DNA, D gene, J gene, clone size, V gene. The D gene is left open where the match is weak. Expanded clones get a size class; other rows say once, few or many, or leave the size out.

CASSLLAEETQYF	TGTGCCAGCAGCTTATTGGCAGAAGAGACCCAGTACTTC	-	TRBJ2-5	many	TRBV7-6
CASSIGLAGITDTQYF	TGCGCCAGCAGCATCGGACTAGCGGGGATCACAGATACGCAGTATTTT	TRBD2	TRBJ2-3	-	TRBV5-1
CASSLKYFSTEAFF	TGTGCCAGCAGCTTAAAGTACTTTAGCACTGAAGCTTTCTTT	-	TRBJ1-1	-	TRBV7-2
CASSFGGSRTEAFF	TGTGCCAGCAGCTTCGGGGGTAGCAGGACTGAAGCTTTCTTT	-	TRBJ1-1	many	TRBV7-2
CASSSSTGWDAFF	TGTGCCAGCAGCTCTTCGACAGGGTGGGATGCTTTCTTT	TRBD1	TRBJ1-1	few	TRBV11-3
CASSLWTGTETQYF	TGTGCCAGCAGCCTATGGACAGGGACGGAGACCCAGTACTTC	TRBD1	TRBJ2-5	many	TRBV7-2
CASSDTTSGNTIYF	TGTGCCAGCAGTGATACCACCTCTGGAAACACCATATATTTT	-	TRBJ1-3	few	TRBV2
CSASGTGGNTIYF	TGCAGTGCTAGCGGGACAGGGGGAAACACCATATATTTT	TRBD1	TRBJ1-3	-	TRBV20-1
CASTLAGLDYEQYF	TGTGCCAGCACTTTAGCGGGATTGGACTACGAGCAGTACTTC	TRBD2	TRBJ2-7	-	TRBV28
CASSLAPTSGRAKGEQFF	TGCGCCAGCAGCTTGGCACCCACTAGCGGGAGGGCAAAAGGGGAGCAGTTCTTC	TRBD2	TRBJ2-1	-	TRBV5-1
CASIAQGASGANVLTF	TGTGCCAGCATCGCGCAGGGAGCCTCTGGGGCCAACGTCCTGACTTTC	-	TRBJ2-6	few	TRBV6-2/TRBV6-3
CASSLARDSNEQFF	TGTGCCAGCAGCTTAGCGCGGGACTCCAATGAGCAGTTCTTC	-	TRBJ2-1	many	TRBV7-8
CASSIISGSRQETQYF	TGTGCCAGCAGCATTATTAGCGGGAGTCGACAAGAGACCCAGTACTTC	TRBD2	TRBJ2-5	few	TRBV2
CASSPTLETQYF	TGTGCCAGCAGCCCGACCCTGGAGACCCAGTACTTC	-	TRBJ2-5	many	TRBV7-2
CASSQVAGGPNEQFF	TGTGCCAGCAGCCAAGTAGCGGGAGGGCCGAATGAGCAGTTCTTC	TRBD2	TRBJ2-1	few	TRBV7-9
CASSVDPSSYNEQFF	TGTGCCAGCAGCGTAGACCCGAGCTCCTACAATGAGCAGTTCTTC	-	TRBJ2-1	many	TRBV9
CAIVTGQGVADGYAF	TGTGCCATCGTGACCGGACAGGGGGTAGCGGATGGCTACGCCTTC	TRBD1	TRBJ1-2	-	TRBV10-3
CAIRNEARTDTQYF	TGTGCCATCAGGAACGAGGCCCGCACAGATACGCAGTATTTT	-	TRBJ2-3	-	TRBV10-3
CASSLDWGGDYGYTF	TGTGCCAGCAGCTTAGACTGGGGCGGAGACTATGGCTACACCTTC	-	TRBJ1-2	many	TRBV7-2
CASSLETWTTSYEQYF	TGTGCCAGCAGCTTAGAAACTTGGACCACCTCCTACGAGCAGTACTTC	-	TRBJ2-7	-	TRBV7-2
CASSNGAANYGYTF	TGTGCCAGCAGCAATGGGGCCGCTAACTATGGCTACACCTTC	-	TRBJ1-2	-	TRBV9
CASSQVLSLETQYF	TGCGCCAGCAGCCAAGTTCTATCGCTCGAGACCCAGTACTTC	-	TRBJ2-5	-	TRBV4-1
CASSATGASYGYTF	TGTGCCAGCAGTGCAACAGGGGCGTCCTATGGCTACACCTTC	TRBD1	TRBJ1-2	-	TRBV2
CASSSQAGSTDTQYF	TGTGCCAGCAGCTCCCAAGCGGGAAGCACAGATACGCAGTATTTT	TRBD2	TRBJ2-3	many	TRBV7-2
CASSLFPRNQPQHF	TGTGCCAGCAGTTTATTCCCCAGGAATCAGCCCCAGCATTTT	-	TRBJ1-5	many	TRBV27
CASSVVRGGYNEQFF	TGTGCCAGCAGCGTCGTTAGGGGTGGCTACAATGAGCAGTTCTTC	-	TRBJ2-1	few	TRBV9
CASSPPVGAGGSTDTQYF	TGTGCCAGCAGCCCACCCGTGGGGGCGGGAGGGAGCACAGATACGCAGTATTTT	TRBD2	TRBJ2-3	few	TRBV11-2
CSAGRGETDTQYF	TGCAGCGCCGGACGAGGAGAAACAGATACGCAGTATTTT	-	TRBJ2-3	-	TRBV29-1
CASSPSGQGAYYGYTF	TGCGCCAGCAGCCCATCCGGACAGGGGGCATACTATGGCTACACCTTC	TRBD1	TRBJ1-2	few	TRBV4-1
CASSRTLDETDTQYF	TGTGCCAGCAGTCGCACATTGGACGAGACAGATACGCAGTATTTT	-	TRBJ2-3	few	TRBV7-7
CASSSLGQGGNQPQHF	TGTGCCAGCAGCTCCCTCGGACAGGGTGGTAATCAGCCCCAGCATTTT	TRBD1	TRBJ1-5	-	TRBV7-9
CASSRTGTGSGEQYF	TGTGCCAGCAGTAGAACCGGGACAGGGTCTGGCGAGCAGTACTTC	TRBD1	TRBJ2-7	-	TRBV12-3/TRBV12-4
CASSGGTDNTGELFF	TGTGCCAGCAGCGGCGGGACTGACAACACCGGGGAGCTGTTTTTT	-	TRBJ2-2	-	TRBV9
CASSLVPAVYNEQFF	TGTGCCAGCAGCTTAGTTCCAGCAGTCTACAATGAGCAGTTCTTC	-	TRBJ2-1	few	TRBV7-2
CASSIDREASGANVLTF	TGTGCCAGTAGTATAGACAGGGAGGCATCTGGGGCCAACGTCCTGACTTTC	-	TRBJ2-6	-	TRBV19
CASSPRENTEAFF	TGTGCCAGCAGTCCGAGAGAGAACACTGAAGCTTTCTTT	-	TRBJ1-1	many	TRBV6-6
CASSEASGSQTQYF	TGTGCCAGCAGTGAAGCTAGCGGGAGCCAGACCCAGTACTTC	TRBD2	TRBJ2-5	-	TRBV2
CASRPNDRRGSAEAFF	TGTGCCAGCAGACCTAACGACAGGAGGGGATCCGCTGAAGCTTTCTTT	-	TRBJ1-1	few	TRBV7-9
CSANPLALTDTQYF	TGCAGTGCCAACCCCCTCGCCCTCACAGATACGCAGTATTTT	-	TRBJ2-3	-	TRBV20-1
CASRDSDYNEQFF	TGTGCCAGCCGGGACTCCGACTACAATGAGCAGTTCTTC	-	TRBJ2-1	-	TRBV6-5
CASKEVSGGEKLFF	TGTGCCAGCAAAGAAGTCTCCGGGGGTGAAAAACTGTTTTTT	-	TRBJ1-4	few	TRBV7-8